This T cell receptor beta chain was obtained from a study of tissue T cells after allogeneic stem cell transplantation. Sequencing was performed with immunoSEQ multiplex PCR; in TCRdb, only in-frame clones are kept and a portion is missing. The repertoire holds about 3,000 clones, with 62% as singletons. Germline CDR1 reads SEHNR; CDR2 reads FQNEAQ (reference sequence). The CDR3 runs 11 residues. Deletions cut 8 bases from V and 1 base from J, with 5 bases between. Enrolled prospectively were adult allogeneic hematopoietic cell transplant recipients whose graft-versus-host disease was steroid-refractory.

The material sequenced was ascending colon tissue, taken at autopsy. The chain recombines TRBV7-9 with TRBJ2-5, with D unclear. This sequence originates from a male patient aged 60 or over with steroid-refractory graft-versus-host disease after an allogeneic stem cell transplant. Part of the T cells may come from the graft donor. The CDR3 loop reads CASAAQETQYF. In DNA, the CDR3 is TGTGCCAGCGCGGCCCAAGAGACCCAGTACTTC. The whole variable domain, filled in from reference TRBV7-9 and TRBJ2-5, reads DTGVSQNPRHKITKRGQNVTFRCDPISEHNRLYWYRQTLGQGPEFLTYFQNEAQLEKSRLLSDRFSAERPKGSFSTLEIQRTEQGDSAMYLCASAAQETQYFGPGTRLLVL.